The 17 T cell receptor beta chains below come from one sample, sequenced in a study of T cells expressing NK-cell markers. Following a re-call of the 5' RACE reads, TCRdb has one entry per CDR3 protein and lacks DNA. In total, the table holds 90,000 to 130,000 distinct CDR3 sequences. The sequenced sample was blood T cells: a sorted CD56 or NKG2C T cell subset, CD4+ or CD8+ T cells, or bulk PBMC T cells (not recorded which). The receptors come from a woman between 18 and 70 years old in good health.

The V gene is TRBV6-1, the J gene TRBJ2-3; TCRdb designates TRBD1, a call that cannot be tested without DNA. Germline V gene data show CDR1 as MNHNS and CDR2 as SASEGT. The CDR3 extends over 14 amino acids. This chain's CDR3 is CASTETGFTDTQYF.

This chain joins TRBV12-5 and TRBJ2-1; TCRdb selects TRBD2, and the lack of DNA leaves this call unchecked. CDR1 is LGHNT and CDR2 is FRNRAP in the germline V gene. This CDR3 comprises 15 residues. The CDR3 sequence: CASGIAGHSYNEQFF.

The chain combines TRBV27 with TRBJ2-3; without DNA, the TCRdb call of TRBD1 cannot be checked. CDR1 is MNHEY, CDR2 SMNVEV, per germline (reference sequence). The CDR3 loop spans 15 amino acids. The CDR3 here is CASSTGDSSTDTQYF.

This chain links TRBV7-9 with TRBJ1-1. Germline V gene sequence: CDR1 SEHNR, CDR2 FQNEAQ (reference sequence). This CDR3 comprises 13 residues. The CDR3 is CASGLSTGTEAFF.

This CDR3 is CASSQSSGRGTGELFF. This sequence joins TRBV14 and TRBJ2-2; the D gene TCRdb calls, TRBD2, cannot be checked with no DNA. This CDR3 comprises 16 residues. The germline V gene encodes CDR1 SGHDN and CDR2 FVKESK.

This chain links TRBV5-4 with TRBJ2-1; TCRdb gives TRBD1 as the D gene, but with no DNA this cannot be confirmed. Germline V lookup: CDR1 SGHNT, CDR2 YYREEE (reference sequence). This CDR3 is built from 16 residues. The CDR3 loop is CATSAQGASSYNEQFF.

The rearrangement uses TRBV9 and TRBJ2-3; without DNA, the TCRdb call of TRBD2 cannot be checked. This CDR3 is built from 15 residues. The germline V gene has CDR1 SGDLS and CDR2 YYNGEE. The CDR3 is CASSAGLLDTDTQYF.

The CDR3 spells CASSQVSRAYNEQFF. The chain joins TRBV4-3 to TRBJ2-1. The CDR3 contains 15 residues. Germline V gene sequence: CDR1 LGHNA, CDR2 YSLEER.

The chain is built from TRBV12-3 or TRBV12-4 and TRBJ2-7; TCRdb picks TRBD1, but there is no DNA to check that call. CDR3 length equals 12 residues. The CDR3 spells CASSSPTYEQYF.

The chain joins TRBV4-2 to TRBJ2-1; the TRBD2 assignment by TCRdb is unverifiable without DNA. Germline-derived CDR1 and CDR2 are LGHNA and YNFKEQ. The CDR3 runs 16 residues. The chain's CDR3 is CASSQVREWIYNEQFF.

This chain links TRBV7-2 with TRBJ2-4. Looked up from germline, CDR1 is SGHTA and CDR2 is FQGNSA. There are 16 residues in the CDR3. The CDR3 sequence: CASSLSVNDAKNIQYF.

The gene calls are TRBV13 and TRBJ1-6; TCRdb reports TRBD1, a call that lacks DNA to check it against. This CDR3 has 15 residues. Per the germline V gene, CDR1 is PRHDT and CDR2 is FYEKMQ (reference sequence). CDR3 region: CASTRGDPYNSPLHF.

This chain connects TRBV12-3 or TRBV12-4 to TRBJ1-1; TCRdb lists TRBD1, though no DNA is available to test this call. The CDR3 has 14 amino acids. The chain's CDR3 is CASLLGDSYTEAFF.

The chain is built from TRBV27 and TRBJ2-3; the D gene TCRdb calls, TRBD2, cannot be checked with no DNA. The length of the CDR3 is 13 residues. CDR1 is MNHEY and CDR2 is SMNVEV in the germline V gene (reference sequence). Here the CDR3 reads CASSLTSGREARF.

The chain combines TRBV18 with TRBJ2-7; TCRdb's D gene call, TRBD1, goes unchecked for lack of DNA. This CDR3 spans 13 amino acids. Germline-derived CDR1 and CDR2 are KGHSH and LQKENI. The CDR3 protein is CASSPGASYEQYF. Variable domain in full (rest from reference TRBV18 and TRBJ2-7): NAGVMQNPRHLVRRRGQEARLRCSPMKGHSHVYWYRQLPEEGLKFMVYLQKENIIDESGMPKERFSAEFPKEGPSILRIQQVVRGDSAAYFCASSPGASYEQYFGPGTRLTVT.

The CDR3 protein is CASGLQGAGDQPQHF. The chain carries TRBV12-5 and TRBJ1-5; without DNA, the TCRdb call of TRBD1 cannot be checked. The length of the CDR3 is 15 residues. The germline gives CDR1 LGHNT, CDR2 FRNRAP.

CDR3 in amino acids: CAIRAPGLADKETQYF. The chain carries TRBV10-3 and TRBJ2-5; TCRdb's D call, TRBD2, is unchecked because there is no DNA. From germline, CDR1 is ENHRY and CDR2 SYGVKD. The CDR3 spans 16 residues.